The 11 T cell receptor beta chains below come from one sample, sequenced in a study of cytomegalovirus exposure and HLA in healthy donors. The PCR was carried out with 60 Vbeta primers and 13 Jbeta primers. Profiling relied on immunoSEQ multiplex PCR, and the TCRdb table lists in-frame clones only, not all of them. The sample records tens of thousands of clones, 67% being singletons. Input material: PBMCs. These receptors originate from a man aged 30-40 years in good health and CMV-seronegative.

The chain joins TRBV16 to TRBJ2-7, with 7 bases matching TRBD1. With 2 bases clipped from V and 4 bases from J, the junction kept 5 bases outside the gene matches. Germline V lookup: CDR1 KGHSY, CDR2 FQNENV. This CDR3 region has 14 residues. CDR3 in amino acids: CASSQGQVRYEQYF. The CDR3 DNA sequence: TGTGCCAGCAGCCAAGGACAGGTGCGGTACGAGCAGTACTTC.

The gene calls are TRBV27 and TRBJ2-7, with TRBD2 matching over 13 bases. CDR3 length equals 16 residues. Trimming removed 7 bases from V and 6 bases from J; junction bases left unmatched: 12. Germline V CDR1 and CDR2: MNHEY, SMNVEV (reference sequence). DNA for the CDR3: TGTGCCAGCACGAGGACTAGCGGGGGCCGACTCCCCGAGCAGTACTTC. Translating gives CASTRTSGGRLPEQYF.

The chain combines TRBV5-4 with TRBJ2-5; D is possibly TRBD2 (6 bases). Germline assignment: CDR1 SGHNT and CDR2 YYREEE (reference sequence). V gave up 4 bases and J gave up 5 bases, with 18 bases separating them. This CDR3 is built from 15 residues. The chain's CDR3 is CASSPREGGGETQYF. The DNA for the CDR3 is TGTGCCAGCAGCCCCAGAGAGGGAGGTGGCGAGACCCAGTACTTC.

The chain has TRBV7-2 and TRBJ2-1, with TRBD2 matching 7 bases. Per the germline V gene, CDR1 is SGHTA and CDR2 is FQGNSA. Trimming cost V 3 bases and J 1 base; bases outside gene matches: 3. The CDR3 runs 15 residues. For the CDR3, the DNA is TGTGCCAGCAGCTTCCTAGCGGCATCCTACAATGAGCAGTTCTTC. Translation: CASSFLAASYNEQFF.

Here the CDR3 reads CASSQVAPTIQETQYF. As DNA, the CDR3 is TGCGCCAGCAGCCAAGTAGCGCCGACGATCCAAGAGACCCAGTACTTC. The V call is TRBV4-1, the J call TRBJ2-5; the D gene is possibly TRBD2 (5 bases). The V end was cut by 1 base, the J end by 1 base, with 13 bases between. This CDR3 has 16 residues. CDR1 is MGHRA and CDR2 is YSYEKL in the germline V gene.

This chain links TRBV19 with TRBJ1-2, with TRBD1 as a possible D gene (5 bases). Trimming pared 5 bases from V and 5 bases from J, leaving 18 bases between. Germline V gene sequence: CDR1 LNHDA, CDR2 SQIVND (reference sequence). This CDR3 is built from 15 residues. In nucleotides, the CDR3 is TGTGCCAGTAGTCCCGAATCGGGGGTCTCATATGGCTACACCTTC. Translated: CASSPESGVSYGYTF.

The J gene is TRBJ2-3, the V gene TRBV27, with TRBD2 matching over 10 bases. V was clipped by 4 bases and J by 1 base; unmatched bases: 11. The length of the CDR3 is 18 residues. CDR1 and CDR2 (germline): MNHEY, SMNVEV (reference sequence). The chain's CDR3 is CASSSFGTGTSGTDTQYF. Written as DNA, the CDR3 is TGTGCCAGCAGTTCATTTGGCACCGGGACTAGCGGCACAGATACGCAGTATTTT.

This clone was recorded a few times. V gene TRBV28 combines with J gene TRBJ2-5; possibly TRBD1 for D (6 bases). The CDR3 has 17 residues. Trimming removed 4 bases from V and 1 base from J, with 19 bases in between. The V gene's germline CDR1 is MDHEN and CDR2 SYDVKM. The CDR3 is CASSSLARGGFQETQYF. Here the CDR3 DNA reads TGTGCCAGCAGTTCATTAGCCAGGGGCGGATTCCAAGAGACCCAGTACTTC.

This chain connects TRBV29-1 to TRBJ2-7; 8 nucleotides match TRBD2. This CDR3 has 13 residues. CDR1 SQVTM and CDR2 ANQGSEA come from the germline V gene. V was pared by 7 bases and J by 6 bases, with 11 bases of the junction left unmatched. The CDR3 reads CSATYSGTSEQYF. CDR3 in DNA: TGCAGCGCCACTTATAGCGGGACTTCCGAGCAGTACTTC.

The DNA of the CDR3 is TGTGCCAGCACCCAACAGGGGAACACTGAAGCTTTCTTT. It is translated as CASTQQGNTEAFF. J is TRBJ1-1 and V is TRBV7-2, with a weak D call TRBD1 (6 bases). CDR3 length: 13 residues. Trimming left V 7 bases short and J 1 base short, with 10 bases between. CDR1 is SGHTA, CDR2 FQGNSA, per germline. The full variable domain, in which reference TRBV7-2 and TRBJ1-1 provide the parts outside the CDR3, is GAGVSQSPSNKVTEKGKDVELRCDPISGHTALYWYRQSLGQGLEFLIYFQGNSAPDKSGLPSDRFSAERTGGSVSTLTIQRTQQEDSAVYLCASTQQGNTEAFFGQGTRLTVV.

This clone showed up just a few times. The chain employs TRBV30 and TRBJ2-2; perhaps TRBD1 as D (6 bases). CDR1 GTSNPN and CDR2 SVGIG come from the germline V gene (reference sequence). Trimming removed 1 base from V and 6 bases from J, with 9 bases in between. This CDR3 contains 13 residues. Here the CDR3 DNA reads TGTGCCTGGAGTGCAGGGGATGCCGGGGAGCTGTTTTTT. Protein: CAWSAGDAGELFF.